This TCR beta chain was captured in a study of blood T cell repertoires in COVID-19. V lost 0 bases to trimming and J lost 1 base, with 10 bases between them. There are 16 residues in the CDR3. In germline, CDR1 is LGHDT, CDR2 YNNKEL (reference sequence). Repertoires were generated with immunoSEQ multiplex PCR, while TCRdb's copy carries only in-frame clones and drops some. In the table there are around 160,000 clones, 89% of which are singletons. Sequenced input: peripheral blood. This sequence originates from a man aged 55 to 70 with acute or convalescent COVID-19. V and J are TRBV3-1 (or the pseudogene TRBV3-2) and TRBJ1-5; D is undetermined. The CDR3 region has the DNA TGTGCCAGCAGCCAAGATCGCGGCCCGAGCAATCAGCCCCAGCATTTT. Translation: CASSQDRGPSNQPQHF.